These 30 T cell receptor beta chains were sequenced from one sample in a study of CD8 T cells in ankylosing spondylitis (dated by TCRdb to 2017 to 2019). Library preparation was by 5' RACE. The reads were generated on an Illumina HiSeq 2500. The public reads were run again by TCRdb, first through fastp at Q25 and then through MiXCR, and only productive beta chains were kept. CDR3 protein duplicates are merged, each entry listing the most common genes and DNA. This sample is represented by around 250,000 distinct CDR3 sequences; around a tenth of them were singletons. 6% to 8% of the sample lies in the top ten. Input material: blood, either unsorted or a sorted T cell fraction (not recorded which). These receptors all come from a male donor with ankylosing spondylitis or in good health (not recorded which).

This clonotype came up a few times. The chain couples TRBV11-2 to TRBJ2-7; D may be TRBD2 (6 bases). CDR1 is SGHAT and CDR2 is FQNNGV in the germline V gene. V lost 1 base to trimming and J lost 4 bases, with 11 bases between them. This CDR3 has 14 amino acids. This CDR3 reads CASSLGDSIYEQYF. DNA for the CDR3: TGTGCCAGCAGCTTAGGGGACTCAATTTACGAGCAGTACTTC. Supplemented by reference TRBV11-2 and TRBJ2-7, the full variable domain reads EAGVAQSPRYKIIEKRQSVAFWCNPISGHATLYWYQQILGQGPKLLIQFQNNGVVDDSQLPKDRFSAERLKGVDSTLKIQPAKLEDSAVYLCASSLGDSIYEQYFGPGTRLTVT.

At least ten counts were recorded for this clonotype. V gene TRBV6-1 combines with J gene TRBJ2-2; weak D call: TRBD2 (6 bases). The germline V gene encodes CDR1 MNHNS and CDR2 SASEGT. V lost 10 bases and J lost 6, with 15 bases in between. This CDR3 is built from 13 residues. CDR3 loop: CATTVEGAGELFF. The DNA for the CDR3 is TGTGCCACCACGGTGGAGGGCGCCGGGGAGCTGTTTTTT.

This chain joins TRBV19 and TRBJ2-7; perhaps TRBD2 as D (6 bases). The CDR3 covers 14 residues. Germline lookup yields CDR1 LNHDA and CDR2 SQIVND (reference sequence). The ends were cut back, 1 base at V and 5 bases at J, with 12 bases in the middle. In DNA form, the CDR3 reads TGTGCCAGTAGTATAGCAACGGGGGTCCACGAGCAGTACTTC. The encoded protein is CASSIATGVHEQYF.

Many counts were recorded for this clonotype. The chain links TRBV29-1 to TRBJ1-2; D not resolved. The CDR3 is 13 residues long. With 5 bases removed from V and 6 bases from J, the gap between germline ends came to 16 bases. Germline loops: CDR1 SQVTM, CDR2 ANQGSEA. CDR3: CSVMDRQAHGYTF. The CDR3 bases are TGCAGCGTTATGGATAGGCAGGCTCATGGCTACACCTTC. Full variable domain (outside the CDR3, taken from reference TRBV29-1 and TRBJ1-2): SAVISQKPSRDICQRGTSLTIQCQVDSQVTMMFWYRQQPGQSLTLIATANQGSEATYESGFVIDKFPISRPNLTFSTLTVSNMSPEDSSIYLCSVMDRQAHGYTFGSGTRLTVV.

In this sample, this clonotype turned up many times. This chain joins TRBV20-1 and TRBJ1-5; D unclear. This CDR3 is 12 amino acids long. Trimming removed 5 bases at V and 9 bases at J, with 14 bases between. Per germline, CDR1 DFQATT and CDR2 SNEGSKA (reference sequence). The CDR3 sequence: CSARFPGGPQHF. DNA of the CDR3: TGCAGTGCTCGTTTCCCTGGTGGGCCCCAGCATTTT.

The sample holds a few counts of this clonotype. J is TRBJ1-5 and V is TRBV10-3; perhaps TRBD1 as D (5 bases). Trimming removed 4 bases from V and 3 bases from J, with 16 bases in between. The CDR3 contains 16 residues. The V gene's germline CDR1 is ENHRY and CDR2 SYGVKD. The CDR3 nucleotides read TGTGCCATCAGTGGATCTGTTTTCAGGGCCAATCAGCCCCAGCATTTT. This codes for CAISGSVFRANQPQHF.

This clonotype was found many times. The V gene is TRBV20-1, the J gene TRBJ1-1; TRBD1 might be the D (5 bases). This CDR3 contains 14 residues. Trimming stripped 5 bases from V and 0 bases from J, with 13 bases between. Germline CDR1 is DFQATT and CDR2 is SNEGSKA (reference sequence). CDR3 nucleotides: TGCAGTGCTGTACCAGGGACCGTGAACACTGAAGCTTTCTTT. Translated: CSAVPGTVNTEAFF.

This clonotype was counted ten times or more. The chain is built from TRBV5-1 and TRBJ1-4, with D unresolved. Germline CDR1 and CDR2: SGHRS and YFSETQ. V lost 0 bases and J lost 5, with 11 bases in between. This CDR3 contains 15 residues. The CDR3 is CASSLGASQNEKLFF. In nucleotides, the CDR3 is TGCGCCAGCAGCTTGGGCGCCAGCCAAAATGAAAAACTGTTTTTT.

This clonotype was counted between two and nine times. The V call is TRBV4-2, the J call TRBJ2-3; D possibly uses TRBD1 or TRBD2 (6 bases each). Germline-derived CDR1 and CDR2 are LGHNA and YNFKEQ. Trimming stripped 0 bases from V and 5 bases from J, with 12 bases between. The CDR3 spans 15 residues. CDR3 sequence (DNA): TGTGCCAGCAGCCAAGATCCGGGGGCCAGAGATACGCAGTATTTT. Translated: CASSQDPGARDTQYF.

This clonotype has ten or more counts. The J gene is TRBJ1-3, the V gene TRBV10-2; D is possibly TRBD1 (6 bases). The CDR3 has 14 amino acids. V lost 8 bases and J 0 bases, leaving 11 bases between the germline ends. CDR1 is WSHSY, CDR2 SAAADI, per germline. CDR3 amino acids: CASLQGASGNTIYF. In nucleotides, the CDR3 is TGCGCCAGCCTACAGGGTGCCTCTGGAAACACCATATATTTT.

Ten or more counts support this clonotype. The V and J genes are TRBV10-2 and TRBJ1-4; D is possibly TRBD1 (5 bases). Looked up from germline, CDR1 is WSHSY and CDR2 is SAAADI. The ends were cut back, 5 bases at V and 0 bases at J, with 10 bases in the middle. The length of the CDR3 is 15 residues. CDR3 sequence: CASSLGDATNEKLFF. The CDR3 DNA is TGCGCCAGCAGTCTAGGGGATGCAACTAATGAAAAACTGTTTTTT.

This clonotype was counted many times. This chain links TRBV3-1 with TRBJ1-2; D unclear. Trimming pared 4 bases from V and 2 bases from J, leaving 11 bases between. The CDR3 consists of 14 residues. Germline-derived CDR1 and CDR2 are LGHDT and YNNKEL (reference sequence). The DNA for the CDR3 is TGTGCCAGCAGCCCCGCAGTAAAAAACTATGGCTACACCTTC. Protein: CASSPAVKNYGYTF.

This clonotype has only a few counts. This CDR3 is CASSFSGDATEAFF. Here the CDR3 DNA reads TGTGCCAGCAGCTTTTCAGGGGATGCCACTGAAGCTTTCTTT. This sequence joins TRBV7-9 and TRBJ1-1, with a possible D match to TRBD1 (6 bases). This CDR3 has 14 amino acids. CDR1 and CDR2 (germline): SEHNR, FQNEAQ (reference sequence). V was clipped by 3 bases and J by 4 bases, with 12 bases between them.

Comments on this clonotype: This clone may be a read error of a much larger clone one base away. The V and J genes are TRBV25-1 and TRBJ2-5, with a tentative D call TRBD1 (6 bases). The CDR3 is made up of 16 amino acids. Germline CDR1 and CDR2: MGHDK and SYGVNS. For the CDR3, the DNA is TGTGTCAGCAGTGATAGCCCCACAGGGCGCCAAGAGACCCAGTACTTC. The encoded protein is CVSSDSPTGRQETQYF.

This clonotype showed up many times. Germline and junction disagree at one end, which may indicate a read error. The J gene is TRBJ2-1, the V gene TRBV7-6; the D gene could be TRBD1 or TRBD2 (5 bases each). The CDR3 loop spans 15 amino acids. Looked up from germline, CDR1 is SGHVS and CDR2 is FNYEAQ. CDR3 sequence (DNA): TGCGCCAGCAGCTTGGTTGGGGGATCCTACAATGAGCAGTTCTTC. It specifies CASSLVGGSYNEQFF.

In this sample, this clonotype turned up many times. J is TRBJ2-1 and V is TRBV5-1, with a possible D match to TRBD2 (6 bases). The CDR3 consists of 16 residues. The germline V gene has CDR1 SGHRS and CDR2 YFSETQ. The V and J ends lost 1 base and 5 bases respectively, with 16 bases between them. The CDR3 loop reads CASSLRRLDSDNEQFF. DNA for the CDR3: TGCGCCAGCAGCTTGCGGCGACTAGATTCCGACAATGAGCAGTTCTTC.

This clonotype was counted a few times. The rearrangement joins TRBV7-9 to TRBJ1-1; TRBD1 matches 7 bases. Per the germline V gene, CDR1 is SEHNR and CDR2 is FQNEAQ (reference sequence). Unmatched junction bases numbered 16, after V lost 5 bases and J lost 4 bases. This CDR3 has 17 amino acids. In DNA, the CDR3 is TGTGCCAGCAGCCCAAAACTCGCAAGGACAGGCGCCACTGAAGCTTTCTTT. Amino acids: CASSPKLARTGATEAFF.

A few counts support this clonotype. V and J are TRBV10-1 and TRBJ2-7; D is uncertain. The CDR3 is 13 amino acids. Per the germline V gene, CDR1 is WNHNN and CDR2 is SYGVQD (reference sequence). The V and J ends lost 5 bases and 3 bases respectively, with 11 bases between them. The CDR3 coding sequence is TGCGCCAGCAGTAGTTCTTCTTACTACGAGCAGTACTTC. This gives the protein CASSSSSYYEQYF.

There are many counts of this clonotype. This rearrangement joins TRBV20-1 to TRBJ2-5, with D perhaps TRBD2 (6 bases). Trimming shortened V by 0 bases and J by 2 bases, and 16 bases separated the two germline ends. CDR1 is DFQATT, CDR2 SNEGSKA, per germline (reference sequence). The CDR3 covers 16 residues. CDR3 region: CSARDLSGGEQETQYF. In DNA form, the CDR3 reads TGCAGTGCTAGAGATCTATCAGGCGGGGAACAAGAGACCCAGTACTTC.

This clonotype was counted at least ten times. This chain links TRBV12-3 or TRBV12-4 with TRBJ2-7; D is undetermined. Trimming removed 1 base at V and 0 bases at J, with 7 bases between. This CDR3 is 14 amino acids long. CDR3 DNA: TGTGCCAGCAGTTTAGGGACGGACTCCTACGAGCAGTACTTC. This codes for CASSLGTDSYEQYF.

The rearrangement joins TRBV14 to TRBJ1-1; the match to TRBD1 covers 9 bases. Germline lookup yields CDR1 SGHDN and CDR2 FVKESK. V lost 1 base, J lost 10 bases, and 4 bases stayed unmatched. The CDR3 totals 13 residues. The CDR3 nucleotides read TGTGCCAGCAGCCAAGTCGGGGACAGGGCAGCTTTCTTT. Amino acids: CASSQVGDRAAFF.

This clonotype was recorded at least ten times. The chain recombines TRBV27 with TRBJ2-4, with 8 bases aligning to TRBD2. The CDR3 totals 14 residues. J gave up 8 bases and V 5 bases, and 8 bases lay outside the gene matches. Germline CDR1 and CDR2: MNHEY and SMNVEV (reference sequence). The CDR3 here is CASSLSGSRDIQYF. CDR3 nucleotide sequence: TGTGCCAGCAGTCTCAGCGGGAGTCGGGACATTCAGTACTTC.

This clonotype was seen at least ten times. The chain has TRBV15 and TRBJ2-7; the match to TRBD1 covers 7 bases. Germline assignment: CDR1 LNHNV and CDR2 YYDKDF (reference sequence). The CDR3 covers 14 residues. J lost 5 bases, V lost 1 base, and 5 bases had no gene match. CDR3 protein: CATSRVKGANEQYF. The CDR3 DNA reads as TGTGCCACCAGCAGAGTTAAGGGGGCCAACGAGCAGTACTTC.

The chain joins TRBV28 to TRBJ2-2, with D perhaps matching TRBD1 (5 bases). The CDR3 covers 17 residues. Trimming took off 7 bases at V and 5 bases at J, with 23 bases between the two ends. Germline CDR1 and CDR2: MDHEN and SYDVKM. DNA of the CDR3: TGTGCCAGCACATCCCGGTGGGCAGGGCGTGGTACCGGGGAGCTGTTTTTT. This translates into CASTSRWAGRGTGELFF.

This clonotype appeared many times. This rearrangement joins TRBV12-3 or TRBV12-4 to TRBJ2-1; 9 bases match TRBD1. V shed 4 bases, J shed 8 bases, and the junction held 12 bases outside the gene matches. CDR3 length: 16 residues. CDR3 amino acids: CASSSPGTGTTYEQFF. Written as DNA, the CDR3 is TGTGCCAGCAGTTCCCCCGGGACAGGGACCACATATGAGCAGTTCTTC.

This chain connects TRBV2 to TRBJ2-1, with 8 bases that match TRBD2. The CDR3 consists of 15 residues. V shed 7 bases and J 1 base; nucleotides not matched to a gene: 6. The germline CDR1 and CDR2 sequences are SNHLY and FYNNEI. CDR3 protein: CASIAAGASYNEQFF. Written as DNA, the CDR3 is TGTGCCAGCATCGCAGCGGGAGCTTCCTACAATGAGCAGTTCTTC.

This clonotype was recorded at least ten times. The chain links TRBV7-2 to TRBJ2-1, with D hard to call. CDR1 SGHTA and CDR2 FQGNSA come from the germline V gene. This CDR3 spans 13 amino acids. V gave up 5 bases and J gave up 8 bases, with 13 bases separating them. DNA of the CDR3: TGTGCCAGCAGCCGTATCGGCGGTGATGAGCAGTTCTTC. It translates to CASSRIGGDEQFF.

This chain joins TRBV7-8 and TRBJ2-3; D is ambiguous. The CDR3 has 14 amino acids. The V end was cut by 2 bases, the J end by 0 bases, with 6 bases between. CDR1 is SGHVS, CDR2 FQNEAQ, per germline. The DNA of the CDR3 is TGTGCCAGCAGCTTAAGGCCTAGCACAGATACGCAGTATTTT. The encoded protein is CASSLRPSTDTQYF.

The genes are TRBV7-9 and TRBJ1-1, with D possibly matching TRBD1 (5 bases). Trimming took 5 bases from V and 2 from J, leaving 12 bases between them. This CDR3 contains 14 residues. Germline loops: CDR1 SEHNR, CDR2 FQNEAQ (reference sequence). CDR3 sequence reads: CASSPGTVNTEAFF. DNA for the CDR3: TGTGCCAGCAGCCCCGGGACGGTTAACACTGAAGCTTTCTTT.

The sample holds many counts of this clonotype. The chain uses TRBV30 and TRBJ2-1; D is possibly TRBD2 (6 bases). Looked up from germline, CDR1 is GTSNPN and CDR2 is SVGIG (reference sequence). V was cut by 0 bases and J by 5 bases, with 14 bases left in between. CDR3 size: 15 residues. The CDR3: CAWSVQNGRHNEQFF. CDR3 sequence (DNA): TGTGCCTGGAGTGTACAGAACGGGAGACACAATGAGCAGTTCTTC.